Listed here are 20 T cell receptor beta chains from one sample, sequenced in a study of cytomegalovirus exposure and HLA in healthy donors. Use of 60 Vbeta and 13 Jbeta primers characterized the PCR. Sequencing was performed with immunoSEQ multiplex PCR; in TCRdb, only in-frame clones are kept and a portion is missing. Of more than 150,000 clones listed, 87% are singletons. The sample consisted of PBMCs. These receptors all come from a girl under two years old in good health and CMV-seronegative.

J is TRBJ2-1 and V is TRBV5-8, with D possibly matching TRBD1 (5 bases). Deletions cut 4 bases from V and 3 bases from J, with 14 bases between. Germline values: CDR1 SGHTS, CDR2 YDEGEE. The CDR3 has 15 amino acids. The CDR3 DNA reads as TGTGCCAGCAGCGAACAGGCATTAAACTACAATGAGCAGTTCTTC. It specifies CASSEQALNYNEQFF.

V and J are TRBV7-3 and TRBJ2-2; no reliable D call. CDR1 SGHTA and CDR2 FQGTGA come from the germline V gene. The CDR3 has 15 amino acids. V was clipped by 3 bases and J by 2 bases, with 10 bases between them. CDR3 sequence (DNA): TGTGCCAGCAGCTTGGGCAGAGATAACACCGGGGAGCTGTTTTTT. Translation gives CASSLGRDNTGELFF. The whole variable domain, filled in from reference TRBV7-3 and TRBJ2-2, reads GAGVSQTPSNKVTEKGKYVELRCDPISGHTALYWYRQSLGQGPEFLIYFQGTGAADDSGLPNDRFFAVRPEGSVSTLKIQRTERGDSAVYLCASSLGRDNTGELFFGEGSRLTVL.

This chain connects TRBV4-1 to TRBJ2-5; TRBD2 matches 11 bases. Germline V gives CDR1 MGHRA, CDR2 YSYEKL. This CDR3 spans 14 amino acids. With 4 bases clipped from V and 5 bases from J, the junction kept 3 bases outside the gene matches. The CDR3 loop reads CASSLSGGGETQYF. The CDR3 nucleotides are TGCGCCAGCAGCCTTAGCGGGGGGGGTGAGACCCAGTACTTC.

The chain has TRBV7-8 and TRBJ1-5; D remains ambiguous. The CDR3 runs 14 residues. Trimming removed 1 base from V and 3 bases from J, with 7 bases in between. Germline CDR1 and CDR2: SGHVS and FQNEAQ. Here the CDR3 reads CASSLGLLNQPQHF. DNA of the CDR3: TGTGCCAGCAGCTTAGGGCTCCTCAATCAGCCCCAGCATTTT.

V gene TRBV1 combines with J gene TRBJ1-6; TRBD1 is taken as the D call from the table, unchecked against the DNA. TRBV1 is reported as a pseudogene. The length of the CDR3 is 15 residues. The CDR3 loop is CTSRLDRELNSPLHF. In DNA, the CDR3 is TGCACCAGCAGACTGGACAGGGAGTTGAATTCACCCCTCCACTTT.

This chain connects TRBV5-1 to TRBJ2-6; TRBD2 matches 13 bases. V gave up 2 bases and J gave up 1 base; unmatched junction bases: 3. There are 18 residues in the CDR3. Germline V CDR1 and CDR2: SGHRS, YFSETQ. This chain's CDR3 is CASSFGGLAGSGANVLTF. The CDR3 DNA reads TGCGCCAGCAGCTTTGGGGGACTAGCGGGATCTGGGGCCAACGTCCTGACTTTC.

CDR3 nucleotide sequence: TGTGCCAGCAGTTACGGCGGGTTGAACACTGAAGCTTTCTTT. Translating gives CASSYGGLNTEAFF. The chain has TRBV6-5 and TRBJ1-1, with no clear D. This CDR3 has 14 residues. Germline lookup yields CDR1 MNHEY and CDR2 SVGAGI. V lost 2 bases to trimming and J lost 0 bases, with 7 bases between them.

The chain employs TRBV7-6 and TRBJ2-7; no clear D gene. There are 14 residues in the CDR3. V was cut by 2 bases and J by 0 bases, with 8 bases left in between. The germline CDR1 and CDR2 sequences are SGHVS and FNYEAQ. CDR3 in amino acids: CASSLLRSSYEQYF. In nucleotides, the CDR3 is TGTGCCAGCAGCTTACTTAGAAGCTCCTACGAGCAGTACTTC.

The rearrangement links TRBV30 to TRBJ2-6; no firm D call. Trimming removed 3 bases from V and 0 bases from J, with 3 bases in between. This CDR3 is built from 13 residues. Germline loops: CDR1 GTSNPN, CDR2 SVGIG (reference sequence). This CDR3 reads CAWSVSGANVLTF. The CDR3 bases are TGTGCCTGGAGCGTCTCTGGGGCCAACGTCCTGACTTTC.

This clone occurred a few times. This chain joins TRBV27 and TRBJ1-1, with D uncertain. This CDR3 has 14 amino acids. From germline, CDR1 is MNHEY and CDR2 SMNVEV (reference sequence). The V end was cut by 2 bases, the J end by 0 bases, with 7 bases between. CDR3: CASSLSRLNTEAFF. The CDR3 coding sequence is TGTGCCAGCAGTTTAAGTAGATTGAACACTGAAGCTTTCTTT.

DNA of the CDR3: TGCAGCGTTGAGCGGGGCTATTCGGAGACCCAGTACTTC. This translates into CSVERGYSETQYF. The chain recombines TRBV29-1 with TRBJ2-5; a possible D gene is TRBD2 (6 bases). Germline CDR1 SQVTM, CDR2 ANQGSEA. V was trimmed by 3 bases and J by 5 bases, leaving 13 bases between them. This CDR3 spans 13 amino acids.

The chain recombines TRBV5-1 with TRBJ2-1, with a weak D call TRBD1 (6 bases). From germline, CDR1 is SGHRS and CDR2 YFSETQ. CDR3 size: 16 residues. The V and J ends lost 4 bases and 3 bases respectively, with 17 bases between them. CDR3 coding DNA: TGCGCCAGCAGCCCCGGCCTCGTAGGGGGCTACAATGAGCAGTTCTTC. Translated, it gives CASSPGLVGGYNEQFF.

The rearrangement joins TRBV7-2 to TRBJ2-1; D is perhaps TRBD2 (6 bases). The germline V gene encodes CDR1 SGHTA and CDR2 FQGNSA. The V gene lost 3 bases and the J gene lost 5 bases, with 11 bases spanning the gap. This CDR3 region has 14 residues. The CDR3 is CASSLFGTHNEQFF. The CDR3 DNA follows: TGTGCCAGCAGCTTGTTCGGGACTCACAATGAGCAGTTCTTC.

V gene TRBV7-2 combines with J gene TRBJ2-7; possibly TRBD2 for D (6 bases). The ends were cut back, 1 base at V and 1 base at J, with 11 bases in the middle. The CDR3 runs 15 residues. Germline V lookup: CDR1 SGHTA, CDR2 FQGNSA. Here the CDR3 DNA reads TGTGCCAGCAGCTTAGTGCGGGGAGCTTCCTACGAGCAGTACTTC. Its translation: CASSLVRGASYEQYF.

The rearrangement joins TRBV7-3 to TRBJ2-1; 8 nucleotides agree with TRBD2. CDR3 length: 13 residues. Looked up from germline, CDR1 is SGHTA and CDR2 is FQGTGA. V gave up 5 bases and J gave up 9 bases; unmatched junction bases: 6. This CDR3 is CASSAGLAGEQFF. CDR3 nucleotide sequence: TGTGCCAGCAGCGCCGGACTAGCAGGTGAGCAGTTCTTC.

This chain links TRBV27 with TRBJ2-3, with TRBD2 as a possible D gene (6 bases). Trimming cost V 1 base and J 8 bases, with 16 bases left between them. This CDR3 spans 15 amino acids. Looked up from germline, CDR1 is MNHEY and CDR2 is SMNVEV (reference sequence). The CDR3 loop is CASSLFYGRDGTQYF. CDR3 sequence (DNA): TGTGCCAGCAGTTTATTTTACGGGAGAGACGGTACGCAGTATTTT.

The chain employs TRBV4-1 and TRBJ2-7; 10 positions match TRBD1. With V trimmed by 6 bases and J by 5 bases, 7 bases remained unmatched. This CDR3 has 14 residues. Germline CDR1 is MGHRA and CDR2 is YSYEKL. CDR3 sequence reads: CASRRPGQGNEQYF. In nucleotides, the CDR3 is TGCGCCAGCAGGCGACCGGGACAGGGGAACGAGCAGTACTTC.

This chain links TRBV5-1 with TRBJ1-1, with 11 bases fitting TRBD1. This CDR3 contains 19 residues. Germline V gene sequence: CDR1 SGHRS, CDR2 YFSETQ. V lost 3 bases, J lost 0 bases, and 13 bases stayed unmatched. In nucleotides, the CDR3 is TGCGCCAGCAGCTCCTTTTATGGACAGGGGGCGAGGGTGAACACTGAAGCTTTCTTT. This gives the protein CASSSFYGQGARVNTEAFF.

V and J are TRBV28 and TRBJ1-2; possible D gene TRBD1, 6 bases. The CDR3 extends over 14 amino acids. Germline-derived CDR1 and CDR2 are MDHEN and SYDVKM. V lost 3 bases to trimming and J lost 5 bases, with 13 bases between them. CDR3 loop: CASSLAQGTYGYTF. The CDR3 nucleotides read TGTGCCAGCAGTTTGGCACAGGGTACGTATGGCTACACCTTC.

This clone was recorded once. The gene calls are TRBV6-4 and TRBJ2-5, with 8 positions matching TRBD1. The CDR3 contains 14 residues. Trimming at V came to 5 bases and at J to 5 bases, leaving 7 bases not matched to a gene. Germline loops: CDR1 MRHNA, CDR2 SNTAGT. This CDR3 reads CASSQDRVGETQYF. DNA for the CDR3: TGTGCCAGCAGTCAGGACAGGGTGGGGGAGACCCAGTACTTC.